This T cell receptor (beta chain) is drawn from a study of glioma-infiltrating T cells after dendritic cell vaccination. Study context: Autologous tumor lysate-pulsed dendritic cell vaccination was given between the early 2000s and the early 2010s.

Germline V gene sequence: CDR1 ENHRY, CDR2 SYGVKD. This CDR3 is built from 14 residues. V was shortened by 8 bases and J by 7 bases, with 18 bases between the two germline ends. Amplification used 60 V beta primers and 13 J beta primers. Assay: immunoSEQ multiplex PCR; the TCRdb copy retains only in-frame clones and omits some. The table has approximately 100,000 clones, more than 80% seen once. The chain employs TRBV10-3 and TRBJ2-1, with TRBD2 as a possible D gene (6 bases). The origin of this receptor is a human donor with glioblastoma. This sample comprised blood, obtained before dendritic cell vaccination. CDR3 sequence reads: CAISKGAGRNEQFF. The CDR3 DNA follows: TGTGCCATCTCCAAAGGGGCAGGGAGGAATGAGCAGTTCTTC.